Listed here are 7 T cell receptor beta chains from one sample, sequenced in a study of beta chain features in type 1 diabetes. Reverse transcription of all isolated RNA meant that expressed TCRB transcripts were sequenced. Assay: immunoSEQ multiplex PCR; the TCRdb copy retains only in-frame clones and omits some. The table has under 130,000 clones, 25% to 30% seen once; the top ten hold 0.5% to 0.55%. These receptors' antigens are unknown. Whole-study findings and limits: Significant though moderate, a shortening of TCRB CDR3s appeared in all four CD4+ subsets of Type 1 diabetes patients.

The material sequenced was central memory CD4+ T cells from blood. All receptors derive from a young woman with type 1 diabetes.

This clone was recorded a few times. This sequence joins TRBV28 and TRBJ2-5; 7 bases match TRBD2. The CDR3 loop spans 12 amino acids. Trimming at V came to 11 bases and at J to 5 bases, leaving 8 bases not matched to a gene. Germline CDR1 is MDHEN and CDR2 is SYDVKM. CDR3 region: CAAGEARETQYF. CDR3 sequence (DNA): TGTGCCGCGGGAGAGGCCAGGGAGACCCAGTACTTC.

This chain joins TRBV9 and TRBJ2-5; the match to TRBD1 covers 7 bases. Germline CDR1 SGDLS, CDR2 YYNGEE. After removal of 5 bases from V and 2 bases from J, the junction contained 6 bases not matched to a gene. This CDR3 is 14 amino acids long. The CDR3 region has the DNA TGTGCCAGCAGTCCGGGACAGCTTCAAGAGACCCAGTACTTC. Translation: CASSPGQLQETQYF. Drawing the rest from reference TRBV9 and TRBJ2-5, the complete variable domain is DSGVTQTPKHLITATGQRVTLRCSPRSGDLSVYWYQQSLDQGLQFLIQYYNGEERAKGNILERFSAQQFPDLHSELNLSSLELGDSALYFCASSPGQLQETQYFGPGTRLLVL.

V and J are TRBV28 and TRBJ1-1; 7 bases fit TRBD1. The CDR3 is made up of 14 amino acids. The trim removed 5 bases at V and 6 bases at J, leaving 9 bases unmatched. Germline-derived CDR1 and CDR2 are MDHEN and SYDVKM. The CDR3 protein is CASSRGQVGAEAFF. CDR3 bases: TGTGCCAGCAGTCGAGGACAGGTCGGGGCTGAAGCTTTCTTT.

This clone was seen only a few times. The chain employs TRBV5-6 and TRBJ2-5; 8 positions agree with TRBD2. V shed 1 base, J shed 6 bases, and the junction held 14 bases outside the gene matches. Germline CDR1 SGHDT, CDR2 YYEEEE. The CDR3 totals 17 residues. CDR3 protein: CASSLYPSGSQQKTQYF. The CDR3 DNA reads as TGTGCCAGCAGCTTGTATCCGAGCGGGAGCCAGCAAAAGACCCAGTACTTC.

In its sample, this clone is medium-sized. In nucleotides, the CDR3 is TGTGCCTGGAGTCTGGGCATGAACACTGAAGCTTTCTTT. Translation gives CAWSLGMNTEAFF. The chain employs TRBV30 and TRBJ1-1; D is unclear. Deletions cut 2 bases from V and 0 bases from J, with 7 bases between. In germline, CDR1 is GTSNPN, CDR2 SVGIG (reference sequence). This CDR3 spans 13 amino acids.

The V gene is TRBV5-1, the J gene TRBJ2-1, with 10 positions matching TRBD1. The V segment lost 4 bases and the J segment 7 bases; nucleotides outside the gene matches: 8. The length of the CDR3 is 15 residues. Germline-derived CDR1 and CDR2 are SGHRS and YFSETQ. The CDR3 here is CASSRGGTGDNEQFF. Here the CDR3 DNA reads TGCGCCAGCAGCCGGGGAGGGACAGGGGATAATGAGCAGTTCTTC.

J is TRBJ1-1 and V is TRBV5-1, with D possibly TRBD1 on 5 matching bases. Trimming took 1 base from V and 3 from J, leaving 10 bases between them. Germline-derived CDR1 and CDR2 are SGHRS and YFSETQ. The CDR3 is 14 residues long. The CDR3 reads CASSLSGPDTEAFF. The CDR3 DNA follows: TGCGCCAGCAGCTTGTCAGGGCCCGACACTGAAGCTTTCTTT.